This T cell receptor (beta chain) was profiled in a study of cytomegalovirus exposure and HLA in healthy donors. Primers: 60 Vbeta forward and 13 Jbeta reverse. The data were produced by immunoSEQ multiplex PCR, yet TCRdb's version contains in-frame clones alone and is incomplete. Its clone listing holds around 44,000 clones. This CDR3 spans 13 amino acids. The V end lost 9 bases, the J end lost 1 base, and 13 bases lay between the germline ends. The germline CDR1 and CDR2 sequences are SGHRS and YFSETQ. What was sequenced was PBMCs. The chain recombines TRBV5-1 with TRBJ1-1; perhaps TRBD1 as D (6 bases). The receptor was isolated from a male donor in good health and CMV-seropositive. The CDR3 region is CATRGGENTEAFF. CDR3 in DNA: TGCGCCACAAGGGGGGGTGAGAACACTGAAGCTTTCTTT.